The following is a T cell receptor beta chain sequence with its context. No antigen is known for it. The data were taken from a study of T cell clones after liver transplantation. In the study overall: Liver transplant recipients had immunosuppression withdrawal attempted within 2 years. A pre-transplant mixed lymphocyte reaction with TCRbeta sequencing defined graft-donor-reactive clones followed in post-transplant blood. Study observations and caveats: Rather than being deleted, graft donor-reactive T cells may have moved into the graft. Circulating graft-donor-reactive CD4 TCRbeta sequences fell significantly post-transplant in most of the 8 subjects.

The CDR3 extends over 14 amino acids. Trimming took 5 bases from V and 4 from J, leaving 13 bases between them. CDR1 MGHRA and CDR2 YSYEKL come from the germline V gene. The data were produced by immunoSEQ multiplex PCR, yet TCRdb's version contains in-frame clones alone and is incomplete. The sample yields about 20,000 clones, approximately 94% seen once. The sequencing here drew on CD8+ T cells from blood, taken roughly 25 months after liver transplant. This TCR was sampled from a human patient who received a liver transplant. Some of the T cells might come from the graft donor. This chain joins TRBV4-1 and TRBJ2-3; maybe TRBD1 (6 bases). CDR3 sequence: CASSWGLLADTQYF. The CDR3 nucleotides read TGCGCCAGCAGCTGGGGGCTCCTGGCAGATACGCAGTATTTT.